The 6 T cell receptor beta chains below were found in one sample sequenced in a study of shared clonotypes between healthy human individuals. Assay used: immunoSEQ multiplex PCR; TCRdb lists only in-frame clones, some missing. The sample has 2.3 million or so clones, over 90% seen once; the top ten hold about 0.41%. The sample consisted of naive CD4+ T cells from PBMCs. Subset here: CD45RA+ positively selected. All receptors come from a man between 18 and 35 years old in good health. Some clones in this sample may be carry-over from other donors' samples.

The chain links TRBV19 to TRBJ1-5; TRBD1 is a possible D gene (6 bases). CDR1 and CDR2 (germline): LNHDA, SQIVND (reference sequence). Between the trimmed V and J ends, which lost 5 bases and 4 bases, there was a span of 12 bases. The CDR3 is made up of 14 amino acids. CDR3 sequence (DNA): TGTGCCAGTAGTTTGAAGGACAGAAATCAGCCCCAGCATTTT. This codes for CASSLKDRNQPQHF.

V is TRBV5-1 and J is TRBJ1-5; D unresolved. This CDR3 has 13 amino acids. The V end lost 1 base, the J end lost 9 bases, and 11 bases lay between the germline ends. The germline CDR1 and CDR2 sequences are SGHRS and YFSETQ. The CDR3: CASSLSGMGPQHF. CDR3 sequence (DNA): TGCGCCAGCAGCTTGAGTGGGATGGGGCCCCAGCATTTT.

This chain's CDR3 is CASRAIAGAALNEQYF. CDR3 DNA sequence: TGTGCCAGCAGGGCGATCGCGGGAGCAGCTCTCAACGAGCAGTACTTC. The chain links TRBV2 to TRBJ2-7, with TRBD2 identical over 7 bases. Germline-derived CDR1 and CDR2 are SNHLY and FYNNEI. V lost 6 bases and J lost 5; bases outside the gene matches: 16. This CDR3 has 16 amino acids.

A few counts support this clone. This sequence joins TRBV6-1 and TRBJ1-2; 9 bases are shared with TRBD1. The J segment lost 5 bases and the V segment lost 6 bases, leaving 7 bases of the junction unmatched. The CDR3 runs 14 residues. Germline-derived CDR1 and CDR2 are MNHNS and SASEGT. The CDR3 DNA reads as TGTGCCAGCAGCCACACCGGGACAGGGTATGGCTACACCTTC. Translated, it gives CASSHTGTGYGYTF.

J is TRBJ1-5 and V is TRBV11-1; D is unresolved. V dropped 6 bases and J dropped 7 bases, with 13 bases sitting between them. This CDR3 is 13 amino acids long. Looked up from germline, CDR1 is SGHAT and CDR2 is FQDESV (reference sequence). Written as DNA, the CDR3 is TGTGCCAGCAGTCTTCTACCCAACCAGCCCCAGCATTTT. It codes for CASSLLPNQPQHF.

The chain links TRBV29-1 to TRBJ2-5; TRBD2 might be the D (6 bases). Germline CDR1 is SQVTM and CDR2 is ANQGSEA. V lost 5 bases and J 5 bases, leaving 18 bases between the germline ends. This CDR3 is built from 14 residues. This CDR3 reads CSVKGLLRRETQYF. CDR3 in DNA: TGCAGCGTTAAGGGACTCCTAAGGAGGGAGACCCAGTACTTC. The variable domain in full, completed from reference TRBV29-1 and TRBJ2-5, reads SAVISQKPSRDICQRGTSLTIQCQVDSQVTMMFWYRQQPGQSLTLIATANQGSEATYESGFVIDKFPISRPNLTFSTLTVSNMSPEDSSIYLCSVKGLLRRETQYFGPGTRLLVL.